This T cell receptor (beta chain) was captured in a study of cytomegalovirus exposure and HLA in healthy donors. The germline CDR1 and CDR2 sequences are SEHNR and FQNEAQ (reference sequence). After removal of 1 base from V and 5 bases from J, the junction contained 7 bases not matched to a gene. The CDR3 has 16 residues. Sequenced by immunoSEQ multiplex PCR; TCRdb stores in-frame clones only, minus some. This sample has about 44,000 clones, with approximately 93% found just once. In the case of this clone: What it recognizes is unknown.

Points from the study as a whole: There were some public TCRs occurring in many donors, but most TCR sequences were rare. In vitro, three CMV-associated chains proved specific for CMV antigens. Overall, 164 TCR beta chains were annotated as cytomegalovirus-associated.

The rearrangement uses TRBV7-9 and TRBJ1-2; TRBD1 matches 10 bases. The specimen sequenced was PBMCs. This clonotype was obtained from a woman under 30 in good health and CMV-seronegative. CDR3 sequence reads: CASSLVGTGVLYGYTF. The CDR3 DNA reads TGTGCCAGCAGCTTAGTAGGGACAGGGGTATTATATGGCTACACCTTC.